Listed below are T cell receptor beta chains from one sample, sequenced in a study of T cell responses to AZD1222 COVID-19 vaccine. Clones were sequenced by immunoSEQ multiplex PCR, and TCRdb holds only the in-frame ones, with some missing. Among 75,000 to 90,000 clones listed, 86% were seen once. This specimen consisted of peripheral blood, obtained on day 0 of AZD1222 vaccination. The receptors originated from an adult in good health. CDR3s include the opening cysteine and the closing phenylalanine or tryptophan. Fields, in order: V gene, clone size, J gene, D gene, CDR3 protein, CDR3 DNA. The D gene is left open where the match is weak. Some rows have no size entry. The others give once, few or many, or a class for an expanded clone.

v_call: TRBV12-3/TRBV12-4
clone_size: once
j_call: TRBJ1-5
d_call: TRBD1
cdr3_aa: CASSRQGDQPQHF
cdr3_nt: TGTGCCAGCAGCAGACAGGGCGATCAGCCCCAGCATTTT

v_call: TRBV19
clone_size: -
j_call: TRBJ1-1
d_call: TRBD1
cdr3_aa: CASSPPGQGYTEAFF
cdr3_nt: TGTGCCAGTAGTCCCCCAGGACAGGGCTACACTGAAGCTTTCTTT

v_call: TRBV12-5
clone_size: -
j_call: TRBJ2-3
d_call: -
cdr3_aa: CASGPGLGRSTDTQYF
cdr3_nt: TGTGCTAGTGGGCCAGGACTGGGAAGAAGCACAGATACGCAGTATTTT

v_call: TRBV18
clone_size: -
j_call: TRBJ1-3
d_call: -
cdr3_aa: CASSPPQQRRAGNTIYF
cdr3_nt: TGTGCCAGCTCACCACCCCAGCAGCGTAGAGCAGGAAACACCATATATTTT

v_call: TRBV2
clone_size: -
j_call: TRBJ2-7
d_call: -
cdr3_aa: CASSEGGSSYEQYF
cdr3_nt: TGTGCCAGCAGTGAGGGCGGTAGCTCCTACGAGCAGTACTTC

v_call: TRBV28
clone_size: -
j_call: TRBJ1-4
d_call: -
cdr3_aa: CASRGTYEKLFF
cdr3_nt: TGTGCCAGCAGGGGGACATATGAAAAACTGTTTTTT

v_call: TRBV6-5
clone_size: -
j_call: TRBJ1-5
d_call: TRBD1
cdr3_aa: CASSYRGQGQPQHF
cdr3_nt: TGTGCCAGCAGTTACAGGGGGCAGGGTCAGCCCCAGCATTTT

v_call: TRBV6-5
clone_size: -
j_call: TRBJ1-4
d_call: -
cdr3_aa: CASSSGPEKLFF
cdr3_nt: TGTGCCAGCAGTTCCGGACCAGAAAAACTGTTTTTT

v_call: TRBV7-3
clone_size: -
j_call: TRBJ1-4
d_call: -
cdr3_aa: CASSRQANEKLFF
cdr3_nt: TGTGCCAGCAGCCGACAGGCTAATGAAAAACTGTTTTTT

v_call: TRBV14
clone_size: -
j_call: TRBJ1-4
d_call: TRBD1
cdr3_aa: CASSKGTGAEGEKLFF
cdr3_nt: TGTGCCAGCAGCAAGGGGACAGGGGCCGAAGGGGAAAAACTGTTTTTT

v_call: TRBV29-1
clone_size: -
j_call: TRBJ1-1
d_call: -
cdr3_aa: CSVERAPGTGAFF
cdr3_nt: TGCAGCGTTGAAAGAGCACCCGGTACCGGAGCTTTCTTT

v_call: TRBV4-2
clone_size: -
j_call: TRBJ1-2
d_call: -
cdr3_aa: CASSQGDGGGYTF
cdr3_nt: TGTGCCAGCAGCCAAGGGGATGGAGGCGGCTACACCTTC

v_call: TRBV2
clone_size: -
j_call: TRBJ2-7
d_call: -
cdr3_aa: CASIPGLTLSYEQYF
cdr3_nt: TGTGCCAGCATCCCGGGACTGACCCTCTCCTACGAGCAGTACTTC

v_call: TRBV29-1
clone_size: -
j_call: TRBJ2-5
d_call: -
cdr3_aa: CSVGQIQETQYF
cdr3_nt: TGCAGCGTTGGACAAATACAAGAGACCCAGTACTTC